This TCR beta chain was found in a study of OX40 agonist ivuxolimab in advanced cancers. Study-level background: A mean age of roughly 66 years, range about 20 to 79, was recorded, and roughly 80% were male. Having had anti-PD-1, anti-PD-L1 or anti-CTLA-4 therapy before was allowed, and more than 35% had some. Study-level points and caveats: More expanded clones were found, on average, in CD8+ than in CD4+ T cells. Antigen specificity of clonally expanded peripheral T cells was not established.

Concerning this clone: Its target is unknown. The sample carries other DNA sequences with the same CDR3.

Germline V gene sequence: CDR1 SGHRS, CDR2 YFSETQ. The CDR3 length is 14 residues. V was cut by 1 base and J by 5 bases, with 9 bases left in between. Here immunoSEQ multiplex PCR was the method, and the copy in TCRdb shows in-frame clones only, minus some. The sample records roughly 73,000 clones, approximately 89% being singletons. The source is an adult with an advanced solid tumor such as melanoma, head and neck, liver or kidney cancer. The material was CD4+ or CD8+ T cells sorted from blood, obtained in a trial of the OX40 agonist ivuxolimab. The chain combines TRBV5-1 with TRBJ2-2; D is ambiguous. The CDR3 nucleotides are TGCGCCAGCAGCTTGCAGTCTAATACCGGGGAGCTGTTTTTT. Translating it yields CASSLQSNTGELFF.